Below are 22 T cell receptor beta chains sequenced from a single sample in a study of shared clonotypes between healthy human individuals. Sequencing used immunoSEQ multiplex PCR; TCRdb keeps in-frame clones, though not all of them. The sample comprises around 700,000 clones, about two thirds of which are singletons, and about 1.8% rests with the top ten. Sequencing was carried out using memory CD4+ T cells sorted from blood. Described subset: CD45RA-negative fraction. All receptors come from a woman aged 30 to 39 in good health.

The chain has TRBV14 and TRBJ2-2; 10 bases fit TRBD1. This CDR3 comprises 16 residues. Per the germline V gene, CDR1 is SGHDN and CDR2 is FVKESK. The trim removed 5 bases at V and 1 base at J, leaving 4 bases unmatched. CDR3 loop: CASSARTGGNTGELFF. The CDR3 DNA reads as TGTGCCAGCAGCGCCCGGACAGGGGGGAACACCGGGGAGCTGTTTTTT.

This chain uses TRBV10-3 with TRBJ1-1; D is possibly TRBD1 (5 bases). Germline CDR1 ENHRY, CDR2 SYGVKD. The CDR3 extends over 13 amino acids. The V and J ends lost 10 bases and 0 bases respectively, with 12 bases between them. CDR3 in DNA: TGTGCCACCTCGACAGAAGTGAACACTGAAGCTTTCTTT. Its translation: CATSTEVNTEAFF.

V gene TRBV18 combines with J gene TRBJ2-5; a weak D match, TRBD2 (5 bases). Per germline, CDR1 KGHSH and CDR2 LQKENI. Trimming removed 3 bases from V and 5 bases from J, with 10 bases in between. The CDR3 extends over 13 amino acids. The chain's CDR3 is CASSPPPGETQYF. The CDR3 DNA is TGTGCCAGCTCACCCCCCCCGGGGGAGACCCAGTACTTC.

This clone was counted once. The V call is TRBV11-1, the J call TRBJ2-7; a weak D match, TRBD1 (5 bases). The V gene's germline CDR1 is SGHAT and CDR2 FQDESV (reference sequence). V lost 7 bases and J lost 6, with 19 bases in between. The CDR3 is 14 residues long. The CDR3 coding sequence is TGTGCCAGCACCCCACACGGCCTTGGGGCCGAGCAGTACTTC. This gives the protein CASTPHGLGAEQYF. The entire variable domain, with the rest obtained from reference TRBV11-1 and TRBJ2-7, is as follows: EAEVAQSPRYKITEKSQAVAFWCDPISGHATLYWYRQILGQGPELLVQFQDESVVDDSQLPKDRFSAERLKGVDSTLKIQPAELGDSAMYLCASTPHGLGAEQYFGPGTRLTVT.

This chain uses TRBV2 with TRBJ2-2, with D tentatively TRBD2 (6 bases). V dropped 6 bases and J dropped 4 bases, with 9 bases sitting between them. The CDR3 is made up of 13 amino acids. The germline CDR1 and CDR2 sequences are SNHLY and FYNNEI. CDR3: CASRLATTGELFF. CDR3 coding DNA: TGTGCCAGCAGACTAGCTACCACCGGGGAGCTGTTTTTT.

The chain uses TRBV29-1 and TRBJ2-1; no reliable D call. In germline, CDR1 is SQVTM, CDR2 ANQGSEA. This CDR3 is 16 amino acids long. Trimming left V 6 bases short and J 0 bases short, with 18 bases between. The CDR3 coding sequence is TGCAGCGTCGACCCGACGGAGTTTAGCTCCTACAATGAGCAGTTCTTC. Its protein is CSVDPTEFSSYNEQFF.

The V gene is TRBV7-3, the J gene TRBJ2-7; D is tentatively TRBD1 or TRBD2 (5 bases each). V lost 5 bases, J lost 0 bases, and 11 bases lay in between. Per germline, CDR1 SGHTA and CDR2 FQGTGA. The CDR3 extends over 14 amino acids. The chain's CDR3 is CASSRGPTSYEQYF. CDR3 DNA: TGTGCCAGCAGCCGGGGACCTACCTCCTACGAGCAGTACTTC.

With regard to this clone: A junction end diverges from the germline sequence, so it may reflect a read error. This chain joins TRBV6-1 and TRBJ1-5; D uncertain. From germline, CDR1 is MNHNS and CDR2 SASEGT. There are 13 residues in the CDR3. The CDR3 DNA sequence: TGTGCCAGCAGGGAAGCGGTATATCAGCCCCAGCATTTT. This encodes CASREAVYQPQHF.

This rearrangement joins TRBV10-3 to TRBJ2-1, with 12 bases fitting TRBD2. J lost 5 bases, V lost 10 bases, and 3 bases had no gene match. This CDR3 spans 13 amino acids. Germline assignment: CDR1 ENHRY and CDR2 SYGVKD. The DNA of the CDR3 is TGTGCCACCCGGACTAGCGGGAACAATGAGCAGTTCTTC. Residues: CATRTSGNNEQFF.

The chain links TRBV5-1 to TRBJ2-2; D might be TRBD1 (6 bases). Germline V gene sequence: CDR1 SGHRS, CDR2 YFSETQ. The ends were cut back, 5 bases at V and 1 base at J, with 15 bases in the middle. The CDR3 spans 16 residues. The CDR3: CASSPSGTRNTGELFF. For the CDR3, the DNA is TGCGCCAGCAGTCCATCCGGGACAAGGAACACCGGGGAGCTGTTTTTT.

A few counts support this clone. J is TRBJ2-7 and V is TRBV7-2, with D unresolved. Germline V gene data show CDR1 as SGHTA and CDR2 as FQGNSA. Trimming removed 4 bases at V and 7 bases at J, with 14 bases between. The CDR3 has 13 residues. The CDR3 region has the DNA TGTGCCAGCAGCTCAACTCCCGGTGTTGAGCAGTACTTC. This gives the protein CASSSTPGVEQYF.

This clone has a handful of counts. The V call is TRBV6-6, the J call TRBJ1-2, with D hard to call. This CDR3 contains 12 residues. Trimming stripped 4 bases from V and 3 bases from J, with 6 bases between. Germline values: CDR1 MNHNY, CDR2 SVGAGI (reference sequence). The CDR3: CASSSQDYGYTF. The CDR3 DNA is TGTGCCAGCAGTTCGCAGGACTATGGCTACACCTTC.

The chain links TRBV21-1 to TRBJ2-7; the table assigns TRBD2, which was not confirmed against the DNA. TRBV21-1 is deemed a pseudogene. This CDR3 has 20 amino acids. CDR3 amino acids: CASSKLIGLRGKFSSYEQYF. The CDR3 DNA reads TGTGCCAGCAGCAAACTTATCGGACTGCGGGGTAAGTTTAGCTCCTACGAGCAGTACTTC.

For this clone: Other DNA sequences in this specimen translate into the identical CDR3. This chain links TRBV6-6 with TRBJ1-1, with D tentatively TRBD1 (6 bases). This CDR3 has 14 residues. In germline, CDR1 is MNHNY, CDR2 SVGAGI (reference sequence). Trimming shortened V by 2 bases and J by 1 base, and 8 bases separated the two germline ends. CDR3 bases: TGTGCCAGCAGTTACAGGGGGGGGAACACTGAAGCTTTCTTT. It translates to CASSYRGGNTEAFF.

The rearrangement uses TRBV4-1 and TRBJ2-6; D gene ambiguous. V lost 7 bases and J lost 2, with 9 bases in between. Germline CDR1 is MGHRA and CDR2 is YSYEKL. The CDR3 runs 14 residues. CDR3 region: CASKQQAGANVLTF. The CDR3 DNA reads TGCGCCAGCAAACAGCAGGCTGGGGCCAACGTCCTGACTTTC.

Comments on this clone: Different DNA sequences within this sample yield the same CDR3. The chain recombines TRBV28 with TRBJ1-2; 7 bases line up with TRBD1. The CDR3 has 13 amino acids. The V segment lost 3 bases and the J segment 2 bases; nucleotides outside the gene matches: 0. Germline-derived CDR1 and CDR2 are MDHEN and SYDVKM. As DNA, the CDR3 is TGTGCCAGCAGTTTGGGACAGAACTATGGCTACACCTTC. Its translation: CASSLGQNYGYTF.

Here the CDR3 reads CASSQAPQLAGGYEQYF. The DNA for the CDR3 is TGCGCCAGCAGCCAAGCCCCTCAACTAGCGGGGGGCTACGAGCAGTACTTC. The chain combines TRBV4-1 with TRBJ2-5, with 12 bases that match TRBD2. The J call is in doubt because the DNA end fits TRBJ2-7 better. Germline CDR1 MGHRA, CDR2 YSYEKL. The length of the CDR3 is 17 residues.

This clone has only one observation. The chain links TRBV4-1 to TRBJ1-4, with TRBD1 matching over 7 bases. The CDR3 is made up of 17 amino acids. Germline V gives CDR1 MGHRA, CDR2 YSYEKL. Trimming took 0 bases from V and 2 from J; bases not matched to a gene: 6. For the CDR3, the DNA is TGCGCCAGCAGCCAAGATGGGACAGCCCGGACTAATGAAAAACTGTTTTTT. This encodes CASSQDGTARTNEKLFF.

CDR3 loop: CASSEGRAINHNEQFF. In DNA form, the CDR3 reads TGTGCCAGCAGTGAAGGGCGGGCTATAAATCACAATGAGCAGTTCTTC. The rearrangement links TRBV6-1 to TRBJ2-1; a weak D match, TRBD2 (5 bases). The CDR3 consists of 16 residues. V gave up 1 base and J gave up 5 bases, with 15 bases separating them. CDR1 MNHNS and CDR2 SASEGT come from the germline V gene.

The chain joins TRBV28 to TRBJ1-5; 7 bases match TRBD1. The trim removed 5 bases at V and 7 bases at J, leaving 8 bases unmatched. This CDR3 comprises 14 residues. Per the germline V gene, CDR1 is MDHEN and CDR2 is SYDVKM. CDR3 sequence (DNA): TGTGCCAGCAGTCCGACAGGGAGAGGCCAGCCCCAGCATTTT. It specifies CASSPTGRGQPQHF.

V gene TRBV6-4 combines with J gene TRBJ2-3; D is unclear. Germline CDR1 MRHNA, CDR2 SNTAGT. This CDR3 has 14 amino acids. V lost 2 bases, J lost 4 bases, and 10 bases lay in between. CDR3 DNA sequence: TGTGCCAGCAGTGACAGTGGAGCCCCAGATACGCAGTATTTT. It encodes CASSDSGAPDTQYF.

The chain couples TRBV6-5 to TRBJ1-2; 11 bases fit TRBD1. V lost 5 bases and J lost 4; bases outside the gene matches: 3. CDR1 and CDR2 from the germline V gene are MNHEY and SVGAGI. CDR3 length: 14 residues. CDR3 sequence (DNA): TGTGCCAGCAGTAACGGACAGGGGGCCTATGGCTACACCTTC. Protein product: CASSNGQGAYGYTF.